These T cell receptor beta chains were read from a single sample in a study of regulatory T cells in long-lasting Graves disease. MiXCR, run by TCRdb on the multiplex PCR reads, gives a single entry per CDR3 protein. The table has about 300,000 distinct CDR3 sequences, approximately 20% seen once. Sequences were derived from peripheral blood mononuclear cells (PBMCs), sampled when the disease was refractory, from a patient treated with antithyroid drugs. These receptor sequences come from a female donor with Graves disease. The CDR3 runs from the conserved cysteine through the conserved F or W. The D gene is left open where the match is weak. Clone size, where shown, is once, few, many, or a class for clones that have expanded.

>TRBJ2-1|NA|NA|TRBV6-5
CASSYSAGHEQFF
TGTGCCAGCAGTTACTCTGCGGGGCATGAGCAGTTCTTC
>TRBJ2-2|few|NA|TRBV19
CASSMSSVGGELFF
TGTGCCAGTAGTATGTCCAGCGTTGGCGGGGAGCTGTTTTTT
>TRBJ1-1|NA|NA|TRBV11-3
CASSPRDGEAFF
TGTGCCAGCAGCCCTCGGGACGGTGAAGCTTTCTTT
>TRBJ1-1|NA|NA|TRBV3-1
CASSRRERNTEAFF
TGTGCCAGCAGCCGCAGGGAAAGAAACACTGAAGCTTTCTTT
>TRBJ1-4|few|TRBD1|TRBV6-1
CASSGTGTGREKLFF
TGTGCCAGCAGCGGTACCGGGACAGGGAGGGAAAAACTGTTTTTT
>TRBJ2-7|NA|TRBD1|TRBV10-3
CATLPGTGGYEQYF
TGTGCCACACTGCCCGGGACAGGGGGATACGAGCAGTACTTC
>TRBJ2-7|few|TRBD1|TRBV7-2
CASSPSDRGAYEQYF
TGTGCCAGCAGCCCATCGGACAGGGGAGCCTACGAGCAGTACTTC
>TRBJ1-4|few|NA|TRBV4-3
CASSQVFYSNNEKLFF
TGCGCCAGCAGCCAAGTGTTCTACAGCAATAATGAAAAACTGTTTTTT
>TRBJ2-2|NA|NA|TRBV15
CATSRAGSELFF
TGTGCCACCAGCAGAGCGGGATCGGAGCTGTTTTTT
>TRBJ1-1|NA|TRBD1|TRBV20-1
CSASRQGDTEAFF
TGCAGTGCTAGTCGACAGGGGGACACTGAAGCTTTCTTT
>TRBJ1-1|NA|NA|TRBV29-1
CSVEEGDTEAFF
TGCAGCGTTGAAGAGGGGGATACTGAAGCTTTCTTT
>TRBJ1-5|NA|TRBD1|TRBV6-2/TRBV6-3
CASSYAGTGNQPQHF
TGTGCCAGCAGTTACGCCGGGACAGGTAATCAGCCCCAGCATTTT
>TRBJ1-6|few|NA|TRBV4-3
CASSQDTGYNSPLHF
TGCGCCAGCAGCCAAGACACAGGATATAATTCACCCCTCCACTTT
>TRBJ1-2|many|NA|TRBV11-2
CASSYGTTYYGYTF
TGTGCCAGCAGCTACGGAACGACATACTATGGCTACACCTTC
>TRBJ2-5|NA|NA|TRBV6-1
CASSEFTGQQETQYF
TGTGCCAGCAGTGAATTTACAGGCCAACAAGAGACCCAGTACTTC
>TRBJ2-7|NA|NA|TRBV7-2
CASRDRLSSYEQYF
TGTGCCAGCCGCGACCGCCTGAGCTCCTACGAGCAGTACTTC
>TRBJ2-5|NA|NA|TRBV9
CASSAGHGETQYF
TGTGCCAGCAGCGCGGGACATGGAGAGACCCAGTACTTC
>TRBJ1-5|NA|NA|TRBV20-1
CSAREPGNQPQHF
TGCAGTGCTAGAGAGCCGGGAAATCAGCCCCAGCATTTT
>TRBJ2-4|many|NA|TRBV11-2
CASSLLGAERKGGIQYF
TGTGCCAGCAGCTTATTAGGTGCGGAGCGAAAAGGAGGCATTCAGTACTTC
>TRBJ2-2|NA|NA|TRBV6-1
CASRDAFGGTGELFF
TGTGCCAGCAGGGACGCCTTTGGGGGTACCGGGGAGCTGTTTTTT
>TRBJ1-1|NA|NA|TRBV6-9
CASSYRRGARTEAFF
TGTGCCAGCAGTTACCGTCGAGGGGCGAGGACTGAAGCTTTCTTT
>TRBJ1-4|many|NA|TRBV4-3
CASSQDLTEATNEKLFF
TGCGCCAGCAGCCAAGATCTGACAGAGGCAACTAATGAAAAACTGTTTTTT
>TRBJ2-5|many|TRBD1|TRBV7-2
CASKRDRGRVETQYF
TGTGCCAGCAAGCGGGACAGGGGGCGCGTGGAGACCCAGTACTTC
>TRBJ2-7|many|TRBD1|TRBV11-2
CASSLTGSLYEQYF
TGTGCCAGCAGCTTGACAGGGTCGCTATACGAGCAGTACTTC
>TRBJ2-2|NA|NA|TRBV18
CASSPGEANTGELFF
TGTGCCAGCTCACCAGGGGAAGCGAACACCGGGGAGCTGTTTTTT
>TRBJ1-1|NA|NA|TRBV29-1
CSVYLGNTEAFF
TGCAGCGTTTACCTGGGGAACACTGAAGCTTTCTTT
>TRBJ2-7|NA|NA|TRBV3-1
CASSLTVSYEQYF
TGTGCCAGCAGCCTCACGGTCTCCTACGAGCAGTACTTC
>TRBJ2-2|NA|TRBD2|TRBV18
CASSPPGLASNTGELFF
TGTGCCAGCTCACCCCCGGGACTAGCCTCGAACACCGGGGAGCTGTTTTTT
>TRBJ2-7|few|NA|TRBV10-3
CAISESTGFEQYF
TGTGCCATCAGTGAGTCGACCGGGTTCGAGCAGTACTTC
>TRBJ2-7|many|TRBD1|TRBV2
CASRLFPGQGSYEQYF
TGTGCCAGCAGATTGTTTCCGGGACAGGGAAGCTACGAGCAGTACTTC
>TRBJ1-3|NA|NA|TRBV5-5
CANSLVPQGGGNTIYF
TGTGCCAACAGCTTGGTTCCCCAGGGTGGTGGAAACACCATATATTTT
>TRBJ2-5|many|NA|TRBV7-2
CASSFGGVGETQYF
TGTGCCAGCAGCTTCGGCGGGGTGGGCGAGACCCAGTACTTC
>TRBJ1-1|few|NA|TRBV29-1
CSVQQAGNTEAFF
TGCAGCGTTCAACAGGCAGGGAACACTGAAGCTTTCTTT
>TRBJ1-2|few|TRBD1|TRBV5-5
CASSSRGQGATGYTF
TGTGCCAGCAGCTCTCGCGGACAGGGGGCGACTGGCTACACCTTC
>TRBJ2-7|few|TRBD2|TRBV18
CASSPGLAGSFDEQYF
TGTGCCAGCTCACCAGGACTAGCGGGAAGTTTCGACGAGCAGTACTTC
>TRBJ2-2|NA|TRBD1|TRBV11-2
CASSLRTGTGVPGELFF
TGTGCCAGCAGCTTACGTACCGGGACAGGGGTTCCCGGGGAGCTGTTTTTT
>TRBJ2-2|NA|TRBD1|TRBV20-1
CSASGTGGNANTGELFF
TGCAGTGCTAGCGGGACAGGGGGAAACGCGAACACCGGGGAGCTGTTTTTT
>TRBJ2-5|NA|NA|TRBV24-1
CATSDQGGSGETQYF
TGTGCCACCAGTGATCAGGGGGGGAGTGGGGAGACCCAGTACTTC
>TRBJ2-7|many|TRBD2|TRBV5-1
CASQALPTSGRAREQYF
TGCGCCAGCCAAGCGCTACCGACTAGCGGGAGGGCCAGGGAGCAGTACTTC
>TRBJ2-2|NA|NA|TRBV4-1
CASSQDLEKLTGELFF
TGCGCCAGCAGCCAAGATTTGGAAAAGCTTACCGGGGAGCTGTTTTTT
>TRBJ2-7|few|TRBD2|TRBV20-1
CSLSGSSYEQYF
TGCAGTCTCAGCGGGAGTAGCTACGAGCAGTACTTC
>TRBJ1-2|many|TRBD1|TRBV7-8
CASSLSRTGEEVGYTF
TGTGCCAGCAGCTTATCCCGGACAGGGGAGGAGGTTGGCTACACCTTC
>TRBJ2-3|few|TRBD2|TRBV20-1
CSERGRSGDTQYF
TGCAGTGAGCGCGGGAGATCTGGAGATACGCAGTATTTT
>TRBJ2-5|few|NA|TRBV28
CASSHRPGPPKETQYF
TGTGCCAGCAGCCACCGACCGGGACCACCCAAAGAGACCCAGTACTTC
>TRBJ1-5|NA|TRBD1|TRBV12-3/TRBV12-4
CASSSRQGGNQPQHF
TGTGCCAGCAGTTCCCGACAGGGTGGGAATCAGCCCCAGCATTTT